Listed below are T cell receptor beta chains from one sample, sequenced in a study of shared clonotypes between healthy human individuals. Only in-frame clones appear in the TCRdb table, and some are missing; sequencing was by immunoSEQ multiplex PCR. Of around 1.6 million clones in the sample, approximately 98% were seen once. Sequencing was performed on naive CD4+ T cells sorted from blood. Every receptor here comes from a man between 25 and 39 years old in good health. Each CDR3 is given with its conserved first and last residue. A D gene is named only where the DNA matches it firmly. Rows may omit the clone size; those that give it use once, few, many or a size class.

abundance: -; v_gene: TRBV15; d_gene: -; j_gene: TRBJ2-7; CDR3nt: TGTGCCACCAGCGGTCTAGGTTGGGGGAGGTACGAGCAGTACTTC; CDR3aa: CATSGLGWGRYEQYF
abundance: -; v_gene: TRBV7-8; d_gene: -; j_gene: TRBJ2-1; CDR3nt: TGTGCCAGCAGCTTAGCGGCGGGACTTAACAATGAGCAGTTCTTC; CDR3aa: CASSLAAGLNNEQFF
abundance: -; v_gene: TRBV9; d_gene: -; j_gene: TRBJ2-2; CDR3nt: TGTGCCAGCAGTTCGGGCGGACCGAACACCGGGGAGCTGTTTTTT; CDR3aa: CASSSGGPNTGELFF
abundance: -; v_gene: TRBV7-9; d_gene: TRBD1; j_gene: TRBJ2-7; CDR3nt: TGTGCCAGCAGCAGACCGGGACAGCCCTACGAGCAGTACTTC; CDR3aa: CASSRPGQPYEQYF
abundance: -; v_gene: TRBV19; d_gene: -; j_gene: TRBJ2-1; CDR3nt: TGTGCCAGTAGTGTCGGAGGGGCCCTGGTAGATGAGCAGTTCTTC; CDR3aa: CASSVGGALVDEQFF
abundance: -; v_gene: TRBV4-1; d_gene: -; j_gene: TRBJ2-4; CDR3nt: TGCGCCAGCAGCCAAGAGACCCTCAGCATTCAGTACTTC; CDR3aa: CASSQETLSIQYF
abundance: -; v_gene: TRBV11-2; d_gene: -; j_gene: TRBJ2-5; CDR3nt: TGTGCCAGCAGCTTTCTAGGCAGGCGGTACCAAGAGACCCAGTACTTC; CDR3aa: CASSFLGRRYQETQYF
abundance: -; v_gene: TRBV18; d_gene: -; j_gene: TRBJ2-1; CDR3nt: TGTGCCAGCTCATCTCGATCAAAGGGCGATGAGCAGTTCTTC; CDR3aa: CASSSRSKGDEQFF
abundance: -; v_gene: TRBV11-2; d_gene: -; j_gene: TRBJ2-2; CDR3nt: TGTGCCAGCAGCTTTGGTTCAGGGAACACCGGGGAGCTGTTTTTT; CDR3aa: CASSFGSGNTGELFF
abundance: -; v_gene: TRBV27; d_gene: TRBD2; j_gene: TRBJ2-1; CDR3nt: TGTGCCAGCAGGCGTCCGATAGCGGGCTACAATGAGCAGTTCTTC; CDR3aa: CASRRPIAGYNEQFF
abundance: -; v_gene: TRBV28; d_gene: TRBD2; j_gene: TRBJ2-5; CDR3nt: TGTGCCAGCAGTCCCGGACTAGCGGGAGGCGTAGCTTTGGAGACCCAGTACTTC; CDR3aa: CASSPGLAGGVALETQYF
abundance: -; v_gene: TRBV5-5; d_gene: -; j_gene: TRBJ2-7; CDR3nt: TGTGCCAGCAGCTTGGGGGCGGCTGTTTACTCCTACGAGCAGTACTTC; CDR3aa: CASSLGAAVYSYEQYF
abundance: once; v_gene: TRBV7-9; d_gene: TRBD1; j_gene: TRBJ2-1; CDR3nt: TGTGCCAGCAGCCTGGCCCGGACAGGATACTACAATGAGCAGTTCTTC; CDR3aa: CASSLARTGYYNEQFF
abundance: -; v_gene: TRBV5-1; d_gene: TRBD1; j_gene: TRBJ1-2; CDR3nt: TGCGCCAGCAGCCCATGGACAGGACGAGAACTCCCCTATGGCTACACCTTC; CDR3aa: CASSPWTGRELPYGYTF
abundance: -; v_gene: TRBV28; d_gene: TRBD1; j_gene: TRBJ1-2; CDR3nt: TGTGCCACACCCAGTTACAGGGGGTATGGCTACACCTTC; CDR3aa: CATPSYRGYGYTF
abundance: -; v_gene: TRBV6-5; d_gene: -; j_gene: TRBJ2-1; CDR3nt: TGTGCCAGCAGTCCGATCGGGATTGGCAATGAGCAGTTCTTC; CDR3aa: CASSPIGIGNEQFF